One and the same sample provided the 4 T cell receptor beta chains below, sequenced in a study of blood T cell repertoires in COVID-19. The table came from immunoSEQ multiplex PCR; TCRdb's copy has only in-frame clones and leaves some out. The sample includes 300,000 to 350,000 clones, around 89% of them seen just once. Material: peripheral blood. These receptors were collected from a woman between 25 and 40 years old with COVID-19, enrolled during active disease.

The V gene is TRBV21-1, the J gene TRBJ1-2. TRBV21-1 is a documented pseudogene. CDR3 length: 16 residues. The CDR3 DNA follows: TGTGCCAGCAGCAAAGGAGGGGGGGCGGATAACTATGGCTACACCTTC. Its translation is CASSKGGGADNYGYTF.

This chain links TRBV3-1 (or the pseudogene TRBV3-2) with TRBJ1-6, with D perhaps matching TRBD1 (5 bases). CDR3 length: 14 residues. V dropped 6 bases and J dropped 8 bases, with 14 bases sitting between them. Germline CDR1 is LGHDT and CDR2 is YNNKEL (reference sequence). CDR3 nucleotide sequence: TGTGCCAGCAGTCCCAGGGCCAATGATTCACCCCTCCACTTT. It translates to CASSPRANDSPLHF.

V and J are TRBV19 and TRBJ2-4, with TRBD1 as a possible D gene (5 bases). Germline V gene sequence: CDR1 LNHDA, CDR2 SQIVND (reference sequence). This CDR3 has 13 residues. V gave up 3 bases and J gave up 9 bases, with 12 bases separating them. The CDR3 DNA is TGTGCCAGTAGTATCTTCGACAGACCCATTCAGTACTTC. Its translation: CASSIFDRPIQYF.

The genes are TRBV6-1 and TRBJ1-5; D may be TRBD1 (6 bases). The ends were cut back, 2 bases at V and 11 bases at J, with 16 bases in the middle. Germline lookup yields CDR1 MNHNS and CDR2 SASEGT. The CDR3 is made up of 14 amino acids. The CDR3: CASSEFTGHKSQHF. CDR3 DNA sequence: TGTGCCAGCAGTGAATTTACAGGGCATAAATCCCAGCATTTT.